The 14 T cell receptor beta chains reported below all come from one sample, sequenced in a study of blood T cell repertoires in COVID-19. This table comes from immunoSEQ multiplex PCR, and its TCRdb copy is limited to in-frame clones, with some not included. Here the sample spans about 270,000 clones, around 86% being singletons. Source material: peripheral blood. All receptors derive from a woman older than 75 with COVID-19, enrolled during active disease.

The J gene is TRBJ1-1, the V gene TRBV18; 8 bases align to TRBD1. V shed 5 bases and J 5 bases; nucleotides not matched to a gene: 7. In germline, CDR1 is KGHSH, CDR2 LQKENI. CDR3 length equals 14 residues. This CDR3 reads CASSSGQGGTEAFF. DNA for the CDR3: TGTGCCAGCTCATCCGGACAGGGAGGAACTGAAGCTTTCTTT. The full variable domain, its missing parts supplied by reference TRBV18 and TRBJ1-1, is NAGVMQNPRHLVRRRGQEARLRCSPMKGHSHVYWYRQLPEEGLKFMVYLQKENIIDESGMPKERFSAEFPKEGPSILRIQQVVRGDSAAYFCASSSGQGGTEAFFGQGTRLTVV.

The V gene is TRBV27, the J gene TRBJ2-3; 11 bases agree with TRBD2. The length of the CDR3 is 17 residues. CDR1 is MNHEY and CDR2 is SMNVEV in the germline V gene (reference sequence). V shed 5 bases and J 2 bases; nucleotides not matched to a gene: 9. The chain's CDR3 is CASSLSGTSGLTDTQYF. The CDR3 DNA sequence: TGTGCCAGCAGTCTGTCCGGGACTAGCGGACTCACAGATACGCAGTATTTT.

The J gene is TRBJ1-1, the V gene TRBV6-5; D may be TRBD1 (6 bases). CDR3 length: 15 amino acids. V was trimmed by 4 bases and J by 4 bases, leaving 16 bases between them. CDR1 and CDR2 (germline): MNHEY, SVGAGI. The CDR3 DNA is TGTGCCAGCAGTTCTCAGCGACAGGCGACCACTGAAGCTTTCTTT. Residues: CASSSQRQATTEAFF.

This clone has only one observation. The chain employs TRBV2 and TRBJ1-5; tentative D call: TRBD1 (6 bases). CDR1 SNHLY and CDR2 FYNNEI come from the germline V gene. CDR3 length: 12 amino acids. V gave up 8 bases and J gave up 6 bases, with 11 bases separating them. The CDR3 here is CASRDNRQPQHF. The CDR3 coding sequence is TGTGCCAGCCGGGACAATCGTCAGCCCCAGCATTTT.

This sequence joins TRBV4-1 and TRBJ1-4; weak D call: TRBD1 (5 bases). Trimming stripped 2 bases from V and 5 bases from J, with 18 bases between. The CDR3 extends over 17 amino acids. Germline CDR1 MGHRA, CDR2 YSYEKL. CDR3 amino acids: CASSQHPTAEGNEKLFF. In DNA form, the CDR3 reads TGCGCCAGCAGCCAACACCCAACCGCGGAGGGGAATGAAAAACTGTTTTTT.

This clone has more than one count but fewer than ten. The rearrangement joins TRBV19 to TRBJ1-6; D not certain. The CDR3 is 14 residues long. The V gene lost 7 bases and the J gene lost 9 bases, with 16 bases spanning the gap. Germline loops: CDR1 LNHDA, CDR2 SQIVND (reference sequence). The CDR3 spells CASTPTPRGSPLHF. In DNA form, the CDR3 reads TGTGCCAGTACCCCAACACCGCGGGGTTCACCCCTCCACTTT.

In its sample, this clone was seen a few times. The V call is TRBV7-2, the J call TRBJ1-2; TRBD1 aligns across 9 bases. V dropped 1 base and J dropped 8; count of bases not matched to a gene: 8. The CDR3 length is 15 residues. In germline, CDR1 is SGHTA, CDR2 FQGNSA. The CDR3 spells CASSLGVGQGGGYTF. The DNA for the CDR3 is TGTGCCAGCAGCTTAGGTGTGGGACAGGGAGGAGGCTACACCTTC.

This sequence joins TRBV11-2 and TRBJ1-1, with D possibly matching TRBD1 (6 bases). CDR3 length: 13 amino acids. The V end lost 1 base, the J end lost 5 bases, and 8 bases lay between the germline ends. Germline V CDR1 and CDR2: SGHAT, FQNNGV. Here the CDR3 reads CASSLAGETEAFF. DNA of the CDR3: TGTGCCAGCAGCTTAGCAGGGGAGACTGAAGCTTTCTTT. The full variable domain, with the rest looked up from reference TRBV11-2 and TRBJ1-1, is EAGVAQSPRYKIIEKRQSVAFWCNPISGHATLYWYQQILGQGPKLLIQFQNNGVVDDSQLPKDRFSAERLKGVDSTLKIQPAKLEDSAVYLCASSLAGETEAFFGQGTRLTVV.

V usage is TRBV11-2 and J usage is TRBJ2-1; 12 bases match TRBD2. The CDR3 extends over 16 amino acids. The germline V gene encodes CDR1 SGHAT and CDR2 FQNNGV. With V trimmed by 5 bases and J by 8 bases, 10 bases remained unmatched. The CDR3: CASSAGLAGIGDEQFF. The DNA of the CDR3 is TGTGCCAGCAGCGCCGGACTAGCGGGGATCGGGGATGAGCAGTTCTTC.

This sequence joins TRBV5-1 and TRBJ1-1; 8 bases agree with TRBD1. V lost 4 bases and J lost 4; bases outside the gene matches: 3. The CDR3 consists of 13 residues. Germline V gives CDR1 SGHRS, CDR2 YFSETQ. The CDR3 DNA sequence: TGCGCCAGCAGCCAACAGGGGGGCACTGAAGCTTTCTTT. This sequence encodes CASSQQGGTEAFF.

This chain joins TRBV12-3 or TRBV12-4 and TRBJ1-2; D may be TRBD1 (5 bases). Trimming took off 5 bases at V and 4 bases at J, with 11 bases between the two ends. CDR3 length: 13 amino acids. As DNA, the CDR3 is TGTGCCAGCAGTGCCGGGACTGTCTATGGCTACACCTTC. It codes for CASSAGTVYGYTF.

The rearrangement links TRBV6-5 to TRBJ1-1; D unclear. V was clipped by 2 bases and J by 1 base, with 14 bases between them. The CDR3 has 16 residues. CDR1 is MNHEY and CDR2 is SVGAGI in the germline V gene. The CDR3 DNA reads as TGTGCCAGCAGTTACCCCCCGGCAGGCCCGAACACTGAAGCTTTCTTT. Translated: CASSYPPAGPNTEAFF.

The CDR3 coding sequence is TGTGCCAGCAGCCAGCCCGGCGCGGGCAATCAGCCCCAGCATTTT. Residues: CASSQPGAGNQPQHF. This chain links TRBV28 with TRBJ1-5; D remains ambiguous. CDR1 MDHEN and CDR2 SYDVKM come from the germline V gene. The CDR3 is 15 residues long. Trimming took 6 bases from V and 2 from J, leaving 14 bases between them. Variable domain in full (rest from reference TRBV28 and TRBJ1-5): DVKVTQSSRYLVKRTGEKVFLECVQDMDHENMFWYRQDPGLGLRLIYFSYDVKMKEKGDIPEGYSVSREKKERFSLILESASTNQTSMYLCASSQPGAGNQPQHFGDGTRLSIL.

This clone was seen just once. The gene calls are TRBV5-5 and TRBJ1-3; D is unresolved. The V gene's germline CDR1 is SGHKS and CDR2 YYEKEE (reference sequence). V was pared by 0 bases and J by 0 bases, with 10 bases between. The CDR3 has 16 residues. For the CDR3, the DNA is TGTGCCAGCAGCTTGGAGGCGGCGAGCTCTGGAAACACCATATATTTT. This gives the protein CASSLEAASSGNTIYF.